These 32 T cell receptor beta chains were all obtained from the same sample, sequenced in a study of cytomegalovirus exposure and HLA in healthy donors. Primers included in the PCR were 60 Vbeta and 13 Jbeta primers. Using immunoSEQ multiplex PCR, the repertoire was profiled, and TCRdb retains in-frame clones only, with some absent. The sample records 110,000 to 150,000 clones, 75% being singletons. The sample taken for sequencing was PBMCs. These receptor sequences come from a man under 40 in good health and CMV-seronegative.

The genes are TRBV11-2 and TRBJ2-1, with TRBD2 identical over 8 bases. CDR1 and CDR2 (germline): SGHAT, FQNNGV. With V trimmed by 1 base and J by 6 bases, 17 bases remained unmatched. The CDR3 spans 19 residues. The CDR3 reads CASSLVGLILAEGGNEQFF. The CDR3 coding sequence is TGTGCCAGCAGCTTAGTGGGACTAATACTAGCGGAAGGGGGCAATGAGCAGTTCTTC.

The rearrangement links TRBV19 to TRBJ1-4; TRBD1 agrees at 7 bases. Germline CDR1 is LNHDA and CDR2 is SQIVND (reference sequence). The length of the CDR3 is 12 residues. The ends lost 10 bases at V and 8 bases at J; junction bases unmatched: 7. CDR3 bases: TGTGCCATAGGGACAGAAGGCGAAAAACTGTTTTTT. Its protein product is CAIGTEGEKLFF.

The gene calls are TRBV5-6 and TRBJ1-5; D uncertain. V lost 0 bases to trimming and J lost 0 bases, with 10 bases between them. CDR1 is SGHDT and CDR2 is YYEEEE in the germline V gene. The CDR3 length is 16 residues. CDR3 sequence: CASSLASRGSNQPQHF. CDR3 sequence (DNA): TGTGCCAGCAGCTTGGCCTCACGGGGTAGCAATCAGCCCCAGCATTTT. Filled out from reference TRBV5-6 and TRBJ1-5, the complete variable domain reads DAGVTQSPTHLIKTRGQQVTLRCSPKSGHDTVSWYQQALGQGPQFIFQYYEEEERQRGNFPDRFSGHQFPNYSSELNVNALLLGDSALYLCASSLASRGSNQPQHFGDGTRLSIL.

In the case of this clone: This sample includes further DNA sequences coding for the same CDR3. The gene calls are TRBV5-1 and TRBJ1-2; 11 positions agree with TRBD1. Germline assignment: CDR1 SGHRS and CDR2 YFSETQ. The CDR3 loop spans 14 amino acids. The trim removed 4 bases at V and 4 bases at J, leaving 3 bases unmatched. The CDR3 DNA reads TGCGCCAGCAGCCCTGGACAGGGGGCCTATGGCTACACCTTC. This encodes CASSPGQGAYGYTF.

The chain joins TRBV11-2 to TRBJ2-5; TRBD1 aligns across 10 bases. Germline CDR1 SGHAT, CDR2 FQNNGV. This CDR3 contains 17 residues. With V trimmed by 3 bases and J by 7 bases, 14 bases remained unmatched. The CDR3 sequence: CASSFQRDRGSRGTQYF. CDR3 sequence (DNA): TGTGCCAGCAGCTTCCAGAGGGACAGGGGTTCAAGGGGGACCCAGTACTTC.

The chain combines TRBV27 with TRBJ1-2; 9 bases align to TRBD1. Losses at the gene ends were 3 bases for V and 7 bases for J; bases not matched to a gene: 3. The CDR3 consists of 13 residues. Germline assignment: CDR1 MNHEY and CDR2 SMNVEV (reference sequence). This chain's CDR3 is CASSLRQGVGYTF. Written as DNA, the CDR3 is TGTGCCAGCAGTTTGCGACAGGGGGTTGGCTACACCTTC.

This clone has a handful of counts. The chain recombines TRBV7-2 with TRBJ1-2, with D tentatively TRBD1 (5 bases). This CDR3 comprises 16 residues. Germline CDR1 and CDR2: SGHTA and FQGNSA. V dropped 1 base and J dropped 2 bases, with 14 bases sitting between them. This chain's CDR3 is CASSLVVGEGNYGYTF. The CDR3 bases are TGTGCCAGCAGCTTAGTGGTAGGGGAGGGCAACTATGGCTACACCTTC. The full variable domain, rest sourced from reference TRBV7-2 and TRBJ1-2, is GAGVSQSPSNKVTEKGKDVELRCDPISGHTALYWYRQSLGQGLEFLIYFQGNSAPDKSGLPSDRFSAERTGGSVSTLTIQRTQQEDSAVYLCASSLVVGEGNYGYTFGSGTRLTVV.

The rearrangement uses TRBV10-1 and TRBJ1-1; D gene ambiguous. V gave up 4 bases and J gave up 1 base, with 4 bases separating them. This CDR3 is 12 amino acids long. CDR1 and CDR2 (germline): WNHNN, SYGVQD (reference sequence). The CDR3 sequence is CASSGQNTEAFF. The CDR3 DNA is TGCGCCAGCAGTGGGCAGAACACTGAAGCTTTCTTT.

This sequence joins TRBV9 and TRBJ1-2; perhaps TRBD1 as D (6 bases). The germline gives CDR1 SGDLS, CDR2 YYNGEE. CDR3 length: 17 residues. Trimming took off 3 bases at V and 4 bases at J, with 22 bases between the two ends. CDR3 sequence (DNA): TGTGCCAGCAGCGAACTACACGGGACACTGGGCACCTATGGCTACACCTTC. Translated, it gives CASSELHGTLGTYGYTF.

The DNA for the CDR3 is TGTGCCCAGGGAAGCAGTAACACTGAAGCTTTCTTT. Amino acid sequence: CAQGSSNTEAFF. The chain has TRBV30 and TRBJ1-1; D might be TRBD1 (5 bases). CDR3 size: 12 residues. Germline CDR1 is GTSNPN and CDR2 is SVGIG (reference sequence). The ends were cut back, 8 bases at V and 2 bases at J, with 12 bases in the middle.

The chain has TRBV28 and TRBJ2-7, with 11 bases aligning to TRBD1. J lost 8 bases, V lost 6 bases, and 9 bases had no gene match. This CDR3 has 14 amino acids. The germline CDR1 and CDR2 sequences are MDHEN and SYDVKM. The chain's CDR3 is CASSSGTGGYKQYF. The CDR3 nucleotides read TGTGCCAGCAGCTCCGGGACAGGGGGGTACAAGCAGTACTTC.

Regarding this clone: Mismatch with germline at one junction end may stem from a read error. The rearrangement links TRBV5-1 to TRBJ2-4; D uncertain. There are 13 residues in the CDR3. Germline loops: CDR1 SGHRS, CDR2 YFSETQ. CDR3 DNA: TGCGCCAGCAGCTTGGGAAGTCGGAACAGTCAGTACTTC. This translates into CASSLGSRNSQYF.

This clone was found a few times. The chain uses TRBV5-1 and TRBJ2-1; 12 nucleotides agree with TRBD2. Trimming cost V 3 bases and J 9 bases; bases outside gene matches: 10. CDR1 is SGHRS and CDR2 is YFSETQ in the germline V gene. The CDR3 has 16 residues. CDR3 loop: CASSYSILAGGGEQFF. CDR3 DNA sequence: TGCGCCAGCAGCTACAGCATTCTAGCGGGGGGGGGTGAGCAGTTCTTC.

V and J are TRBV14 and TRBJ2-1, with TRBD1 as a possible D gene (6 bases). Germline CDR1 is SGHDN and CDR2 is FVKESK. The V end lost 0 bases, the J end lost 3 bases, and 12 bases lay between the germline ends. CDR3 length equals 16 residues. The CDR3 sequence: CASSQEGAARYNEQFF. CDR3 DNA: TGTGCCAGCAGCCAAGAGGGGGCAGCTCGCTACAATGAGCAGTTCTTC.

The V call is TRBV19, the J call TRBJ1-2; D gene uncertain. The CDR3 sequence is 14 residues long. Germline-derived CDR1 and CDR2 are LNHDA and SQIVND (reference sequence). V shed 1 base and J shed 3 bases, with 9 bases lying between them. The CDR3 is CASSIAPVYYGYTF. In DNA form, the CDR3 reads TGTGCCAGTAGTATAGCCCCAGTTTACTATGGCTACACCTTC.

The rearrangement uses TRBV12-2 and TRBJ1-1; the listed D gene, TRBD1, was not tested against the DNA. TRBV12-2 is designated a pseudogene. The CDR3 spans 15 residues. The CDR3 coding sequence is TGTGCAAGTCGCCTAGGGGACAGGGCGAACACTGAAGCTTTCTTT. This codes for CASRLGDRANTEAFF.

This clone has a handful of counts. This chain uses TRBV20-1 with TRBJ2-3, with 7 positions matching TRBD2. Germline CDR1 DFQATT, CDR2 SNEGSKA (reference sequence). The CDR3 length is 11 residues. The V segment lost 3 bases and the J segment 10 bases; nucleotides outside the gene matches: 4. The CDR3 bases are TGCAGTGCTAGGGGGGGGAGTGCGCAGTATTTT. This encodes CSARGGSAQYF.

This clone was detected only once. The rearrangement uses TRBV2 and TRBJ2-7; a weak D match, TRBD1 (6 bases). Germline V gives CDR1 SNHLY, CDR2 FYNNEI. The CDR3 extends over 12 amino acids. V was pared by 5 bases and J by 7 bases, with 12 bases between. CDR3 DNA: TGTGCCAGCAGTTATCAGGGGTGGGAGCAGTACTTC. It specifies CASSYQGWEQYF.

The CDR3 DNA follows: TGTGCCAGCAGTCTACCTAATTCACCCCTCCACTTT. Translating it yields CASSLPNSPLHF. The chain combines TRBV6-5 with TRBJ1-6; D is unresolved. The V gene's germline CDR1 is MNHEY and CDR2 SVGAGI. The CDR3 spans 12 residues. Trimming removed 5 bases from V and 6 bases from J, with 5 bases in between.

The CDR3 nucleotides are TGTGCCAGCAGTGTCCAGGAGGGGTCCTATGGCTACACCTTC. Its protein is CASSVQEGSYGYTF. The chain carries TRBV6-1 and TRBJ1-2, with TRBD1 as a possible D gene (5 bases). The V gene lost 4 bases and the J gene lost 4 bases, with 13 bases spanning the gap. The germline gives CDR1 MNHNS, CDR2 SASEGT. The CDR3 loop spans 14 amino acids.

The chain is built from TRBV27 and TRBJ1-2; D may be TRBD1 (6 bases). CDR1 and CDR2 (germline): MNHEY, SMNVEV (reference sequence). CDR3 size: 13 residues. The V end lost 3 bases, the J end lost 5 bases, and 10 bases lay between the germline ends. This CDR3 reads CASSFGGAYGYTF. DNA for the CDR3: TGTGCCAGCAGTTTCGGGGGGGCATATGGCTACACCTTC.

This clone turned up a few times. This chain joins TRBV11-2 and TRBJ1-3, with 7 nucleotides matching TRBD1. Trimming removed 5 bases from V and 3 bases from J; junction bases left unmatched: 4. CDR1 is SGHAT, CDR2 FQNNGV, per germline. This CDR3 has 14 amino acids. The CDR3 region has the DNA TGTGCCAGCAGCGTCCACAGGGGTGGAAACACCATATATTTT. It is translated as CASSVHRGGNTIYF.

The CDR3 sequence: CAISDSGGHGYTF. The CDR3 DNA reads as TGTGCCATCAGTGACTCCGGGGGGCATGGCTACACCTTC. The V and J genes are TRBV10-3 and TRBJ1-2; possibly TRBD1 for D (6 bases). The CDR3 consists of 13 residues. Germline V CDR1 and CDR2: ENHRY, SYGVKD. With 3 bases removed from V and 6 bases from J, the gap between germline ends came to 11 bases.

The chain joins TRBV6-5 to TRBJ1-2; perhaps TRBD1 as D (5 bases). V was cut by 7 bases and J by 7 bases, with 19 bases left in between. Per the germline V gene, CDR1 is MNHEY and CDR2 is SVGAGI. The CDR3 extends over 14 amino acids. This chain's CDR3 is CASTVTGGSSGYTF. CDR3 DNA: TGTGCCAGCACCGTAACGGGGGGGAGCAGTGGCTACACCTTC.

V gene TRBV27 combines with J gene TRBJ2-5; 10 positions match TRBD2. Trimming took 7 bases from V and 5 from J; bases not matched to a gene: 16. The germline V gene encodes CDR1 MNHEY and CDR2 SMNVEV (reference sequence). The CDR3 has 17 residues. The CDR3 loop is CASTPFGSGRAGETQYF. The CDR3 nucleotides read TGTGCCAGCACCCCCTTCGGAAGCGGGAGGGCCGGGGAGACCCAGTACTTC.

This chain uses TRBV6-5 with TRBJ1-2; tentative D call: TRBD1 (5 bases). The CDR3 loop spans 13 amino acids. Germline CDR1 and CDR2: MNHEY and SVGAGI. Trimming removed 0 bases at V and 8 bases at J, with 10 bases between. CDR3 in DNA: TGTGCCAGCAGTTACTCGACTCAGGGCGGCTACACCTTC. Its translation: CASSYSTQGGYTF.

V is TRBV6-1 and J is TRBJ1-2, with D perhaps TRBD1 (5 bases). Germline CDR1 is MNHNS and CDR2 is SASEGT. The ends were cut back, 8 bases at V and 5 bases at J, with 21 bases in the middle. The length of the CDR3 is 15 residues. The DNA of the CDR3 is TGTGCCAGCTCCCCTGATGGGCCTCGGGGGTATGGCTACACCTTC. Its protein is CASSPDGPRGYGYTF.

The rearrangement joins TRBV28 to TRBJ1-1, with D possibly being TRBD1 (5 bases). Germline assignment: CDR1 MDHEN and CDR2 SYDVKM. The CDR3 spans 16 residues. The V and J ends lost 6 bases and 5 bases respectively, with 22 bases between them. CDR3 nucleotides: TGTGCCAGCAGCCTACTGGGATCGGGGGTTTATACTGAAGCTTTCTTT. It codes for CASSLLGSGVYTEAFF.

The J gene is TRBJ2-3, the V gene TRBV14, with TRBD2 matching 9 bases. Looked up from germline, CDR1 is SGHDN and CDR2 is FVKESK. The CDR3 has 17 amino acids. The J segment lost 5 bases and the V segment lost 1 base, leaving 10 bases of the junction unmatched. Here the CDR3 DNA reads TGTGCCAGCAGCCAAGTTATGAGCGGGGGGCGAGGAGATACGCAGTATTTT. Its translation is CASSQVMSGGRGDTQYF.

The genes are TRBV6-5 and TRBJ2-5; no reliable D call. The CDR3 length is 11 residues. Per germline, CDR1 MNHEY and CDR2 SVGAGI. The V end lost 8 bases, the J end lost 5 bases, and 9 bases lay between the germline ends. CDR3 DNA: TGTGCCAGCGGCGAAGCGGAGACCCAGTACTTC. Amino acids: CASGEAETQYF.

This chain connects TRBV27 to TRBJ1-2; possible D gene TRBD1, 5 bases. The germline V and J ends were trimmed by 2 bases and 6 bases, with 13 bases remaining between them. CDR3 size: 14 residues. Germline CDR1 is MNHEY and CDR2 is SMNVEV (reference sequence). In nucleotides, the CDR3 is TGTGCCAGCAGTTTAAGCTCCAAGGGGAATGGCTACACCTTC. Translation gives CASSLSSKGNGYTF.

The V gene is TRBV21-1, the J gene TRBJ2-2; TRBD2 is taken as the D call from the table, unchecked against the DNA. TRBV21-1 is tagged as a pseudogene. This CDR3 contains 17 residues. The CDR3 DNA sequence: TGTGCCACTTGGGGGGACTTTATGCCCGGCGACACCGGGGAGCTGTTTTTT. This codes for CATWGDFMPGDTGELFF.